Reported below is one TCR beta chain. Antigen specificity is unknown. Because the CDR3's place on the DNA is in doubt, the DNA is left out and the CDR3 is given as listed by TCRdb. The data were obtained in a study of graft-versus-host responses after intestinal transplantation. Study context: Anti-thymocyte globulin induction was given to all recipients, followed by tacrolimus and steroids for 2 to 3 years. Points from the study as a whole: The authors found GvH clones in recipient marrow, some appearing first in ileum or blood.

TCRdb keeps only in-frame clones here, not all; method: immunoSEQ multiplex PCR. The sample comprises under 95,000 clones, about four fifths of which are singletons, and approximately 0.84% rests with the top ten. Germline CDR1 and CDR2: SEHNR and FQNEAQ (reference sequence). The CDR3 region is 13 residues in length, termini included. The V call is TRBV7-9, the J call TRBJ2-7; the DNA was not compared with TRBD1, the D call given in the table. This receptor was taken from a human donor who received an intestinal transplant. The material sequenced was unstimulated CD4+ T cells sorted from spleen or lymph node cells, taken before intestinal transplant. CDR3 residues: CASSLVGTGTSNF.